The following is a T cell receptor beta chain sequence with its context. Within the sample, other DNA sequences also encode this same CDR3. The source of the sample is a study of blood T cell repertoires in COVID-19. Trimming cost V 4 bases and J 8 bases; bases outside gene matches: 8. Germline values: CDR1 SGHRS, CDR2 YFSETQ. This CDR3 region has 13 residues. Produced via immunoSEQ multiplex PCR; TCRdb's table is partial and in-frame only. The sample lists about 160,000 clones; around 84% were seen once. Specimen: peripheral blood. The receptor was isolated from an elderly woman with acute or convalescent COVID-19. The chain has TRBV5-1 and TRBJ1-2; 7 bases align to TRBD1. CDR3 loop: CASSPGGSYGYTF. Written as DNA, the CDR3 is TGCGCCAGCAGCCCAGGGGGATCCTACGGCTACACCTTC. Filled out from reference TRBV5-1 and TRBJ1-2, the complete variable domain reads KAGVTQTPRYLIKTRGQQVTLSCSPISGHRSVSWYQQTPGQGLQFLFEYFSETQRNKGNFPGRFSGRQFSNSRSEMNVSTLELGDSALYLCASSPGGSYGYTFGSGTRLTVV.